This T cell receptor (beta chain) comes out of a study of cytomegalovirus exposure and HLA in healthy donors. Overall study findings and caveats: Presence/absence analyses took donor sequencing depth as roughly uniform.

Healthy donors of bone marrow made up the group. The length of the CDR3 is 15 residues. Trimming removed 2 bases from V and 6 bases from J; junction bases left unmatched: 5. The germline gives CDR1 MGHDK, CDR2 SYGVNS. The PCR used 60 Vbeta and 13 Jbeta primers. Original data processing: Unique TCR beta chains numbered around 80 million in a later analysis, with around 10 million shared. Libraries were prepared by immunoSEQ multiplex PCR; TCRdb keeps only in-frame clonotypes and omits some of them. D and trimming were read from the DNA, whereas the V and J calls and clone size are those reported in that table. This sample has over 110,000 clones, with around 78% found just once. This clone was seen more than once but under ten times. Its antigen is not identified.

The receptor comes from a woman younger than 35 in good health and CMV-seropositive. The chain combines TRBV25-1 with TRBJ2-3; 10 positions match TRBD2. Material for sequencing was PBMCs. The CDR3 nucleotides read TGTGCCAGCAGTGAACTAGCGGGGGCTCGGGATACGCAGTATTTT. It codes for CASSELAGARDTQYF.